One and the same sample provided the 31 T cell receptor beta chains below, sequenced in a study of long-term antiretroviral therapy in people with HIV. This was the immunoSEQ v3.0 assay at survey level. Libraries were prepared by immunoSEQ multiplex PCR; TCRdb keeps only in-frame clonotypes and omits some of them. The top ten hold over 10% of the sample, which has 12,000 to 15,000 clones, more than 80% seen once. The specimen comprised unsorted PBMCs, sampled 3.2 years before starting antiretroviral therapy. The source is a man between 40 and 49 years old with HIV.

The gene calls are TRBV7-9 and TRBJ2-3, with 9 nucleotides matching TRBD2. Trimming at V came to 2 bases and at J to 4 bases, leaving 7 bases not matched to a gene. This CDR3 is 16 amino acids long. The V gene's germline CDR1 is SEHNR and CDR2 FQNEAQ (reference sequence). The CDR3 reads CASSLNAGGRADTQYF. The CDR3 region has the DNA TGTGCCAGCAGCTTAAATGCGGGGGGGCGGGCAGATACGCAGTATTTT.

This clone was seen just once. The V gene is TRBV27, the J gene TRBJ2-7; TRBD1 matches 7 bases. The CDR3 covers 16 residues. V trimming: 0 bases; J trimming: 2 bases; junction bases outside the gene matches: 7. Germline CDR1 reads MNHEY; CDR2 reads SMNVEV (reference sequence). The CDR3 bases are TGTGCCAGCAGTTTATCGAGAGGGACAGTTACCTACGAGCAGTACTTC. Protein: CASSLSRGTVTYEQYF.

By frequency in the sample, this clone is large. V is TRBV2 and J is TRBJ1-5; D unclear. Germline loops: CDR1 SNHLY, CDR2 FYNNEI. The CDR3 is made up of 14 amino acids. V gave up 2 bases and J gave up 3 bases, with 8 bases separating them. CDR3 sequence (DNA): TGTGCCAGCAGTGAAAAACCCTTCAATCAGCCCCAGCATTTT. This gives the protein CASSEKPFNQPQHF.

J is TRBJ1-5 and V is TRBV30; no definite D call. CDR3 length: 15 residues. The V and J ends lost 0 bases and 5 bases respectively, with 14 bases between them. Per the germline V gene, CDR1 is GTSNPN and CDR2 is SVGIG (reference sequence). CDR3 residues: CAWSVQGGGDQPQHF. CDR3 DNA: TGTGCCTGGAGTGTACAAGGTGGAGGAGATCAGCCCCAGCATTTT.

This sequence joins TRBV11-2 and TRBJ2-1; TRBD2 matches at 7 bases. With 8 bases clipped from V and 2 bases from J, the junction kept 9 bases outside the gene matches. Germline V gene data show CDR1 as SGHAT and CDR2 as FQNNGV. The CDR3 runs to 15 residues. In DNA form, the CDR3 reads TGTGCCAGCTCCTGGGGGGGGGACCCCTACAATGAGCAGTTCTTC. This sequence encodes CASSWGGDPYNEQFF.

This clone appeared once. CDR3 nucleotide sequence: TGTGCCAGCAGTCCATCGGACGTAGGCAATCAGCCCCAGCATTTT. It codes for CASSPSDVGNQPQHF. The V call is TRBV28, the J call TRBJ1-5; no definite D call. The CDR3 contains 15 residues. The germline gives CDR1 MDHEN, CDR2 SYDVKM. V was pared by 5 bases and J by 2 bases, with 13 bases between. Together with reference TRBV28 and TRBJ1-5, the CDR3 gives the full variable domain: DVKVTQSSRYLVKRTGEKVFLECVQDMDHENMFWYRQDPGLGLRLIYFSYDVKMKEKGDIPEGYSVSREKKERFSLILESASTNQTSMYLCASSPSDVGNQPQHFGDGTRLSIL.

The rearrangement joins TRBV11-3 to TRBJ2-2; 8 nucleotides agree with TRBD2. Germline V gene sequence: CDR1 SGHNT, CDR2 YENEEA. The CDR3 runs 15 residues. V shed 0 bases, J shed 4 bases, and the junction held 1 base outside the gene matches. This CDR3 is CASSLDGGGTGELFF. The CDR3 bases are TGTGCCAGCAGCTTAGACGGGGGGGGCACCGGGGAGCTGTTTTTT.

In this sample, this clone turned up a few times. As DNA, the CDR3 is TGTGCCATCAGTGAGGCGGTTGACAGGAGCTACACCTTC. It translates to CAISEAVDRSYTF. The V call is TRBV10-3, the J call TRBJ1-2; D is possibly TRBD1 (6 bases). CDR1 is ENHRY and CDR2 is SYGVKD in the germline V gene. The CDR3 extends over 13 amino acids. The germline V and J ends were trimmed by 2 bases and 9 bases, with 13 bases remaining between them.

The gene calls are TRBV6-1 and TRBJ1-5, with 8 bases lining up with TRBD1. Per germline, CDR1 MNHNS and CDR2 SASEGT. CDR3 length equals 17 residues. V shed 1 base, J shed 0 bases, and the junction held 5 bases outside the gene matches. CDR3 sequence: CASSEGNRGYSNQPQHF. The DNA for the CDR3 is TGTGCCAGCAGTGAAGGTAACAGGGGGTATAGCAATCAGCCCCAGCATTTT.

The genes are TRBV5-4 and TRBJ2-1; 9 bases fit TRBD2. The V segment lost 0 bases and the J segment 6 bases; nucleotides outside the gene matches: 7. This CDR3 contains 16 residues. Looked up from germline, CDR1 is SGHNT and CDR2 is YYREEE (reference sequence). CDR3 nucleotides: TGTGCCAGCAGCTTGGGGAGTAGCGGGGGCCTCAATGAGCAGTTCTTC. This gives the protein CASSLGSSGGLNEQFF.

J is TRBJ1-4 and V is TRBV29-1, with D possibly matching TRBD1 (6 bases). The germline V and J ends were trimmed by 0 bases and 4 bases, with 9 bases remaining between them. Germline values: CDR1 SQVTM, CDR2 ANQGSEA. This CDR3 contains 14 residues. The CDR3 nucleotides are TGCAGCGTTGAAGACAGGGGTCTTAATGAAAAACTGTTTTTT. Protein: CSVEDRGLNEKLFF. Combining the CDR3 with reference TRBV29-1 and TRBJ1-4 gives the whole variable domain SAVISQKPSRDICQRGTSLTIQCQVDSQVTMMFWYRQQPGQSLTLIATANQGSEATYESGFVIDKFPISRPNLTFSTLTVSNMSPEDSSIYLCSVEDRGLNEKLFFGSGTQLSVL.

The chain combines TRBV6-1 with TRBJ2-7, with D possibly TRBD1 on 5 matching bases. The V end lost 2 bases, the J end lost 3 bases, and 11 bases lay between the germline ends. Germline values: CDR1 MNHNS, CDR2 SASEGT. The CDR3 runs to 14 residues. CDR3 protein: CASSEYRQGYEQYF. Here the CDR3 DNA reads TGTGCCAGCAGTGAATATCGGCAGGGCTACGAGCAGTACTTC.

The chain recombines TRBV27 with TRBJ2-7; TRBD1 is a possible D gene (6 bases). The CDR3 has 15 residues. The germline CDR1 and CDR2 sequences are MNHEY and SMNVEV (reference sequence). Deletions cut 5 bases from V and 3 bases from J, with 17 bases between. The CDR3 nucleotides are TGTGCCAGCAGTGGGACCGGACAGCCGGACTACGAGCAGTACTTC. Residues: CASSGTGQPDYEQYF.

This clone turned up a few times. This chain joins TRBV6-6 and TRBJ1-2; D gene uncertain. The germline gives CDR1 MNHNY, CDR2 SVGAGI (reference sequence). V dropped 6 bases and J dropped 6 bases, with 11 bases sitting between them. The CDR3 totals 12 residues. CDR3 amino acids: CASSALNNGYTF. The DNA of the CDR3 is TGTGCCAGCAGCGCCCTAAATAATGGCTACACCTTC.

This clone rates as medium-sized. The J gene is TRBJ1-1, the V gene TRBV7-8; D remains unclear. Deletions cut 0 bases from V and 1 base from J, with 6 bases between. The length of the CDR3 is 14 residues. Germline V gene sequence: CDR1 SGHVS, CDR2 FQNEAQ. CDR3 nucleotide sequence: TGTGCCAGCAGCTTAGCGCCGGGGAACACTGAAGCTTTCTTT. Translating it yields CASSLAPGNTEAFF.

The genes are TRBV2 and TRBJ2-2; 8 bases fit TRBD1. Trimming cost V 4 bases and J 5 bases; bases outside gene matches: 9. The V gene's germline CDR1 is SNHLY and CDR2 FYNNEI. The CDR3 has 16 residues. The CDR3 loop reads CASSARGQGATGELFF. The CDR3 region has the DNA TGTGCCAGCAGTGCCCGTGGACAGGGTGCGACCGGGGAGCTGTTTTTT.

This clone is a singleton in its sample. The rearrangement links TRBV9 to TRBJ2-7, with D tentatively TRBD2 (5 bases). V was clipped by 4 bases and J by 0 bases, with 14 bases between them. CDR1 and CDR2 from the germline V gene are SGDLS and YYNGEE. This CDR3 contains 15 residues. CDR3 amino acids: CASSREPLGSYEQYF. The CDR3 DNA follows: TGTGCCAGCAGCAGGGAGCCCTTGGGCTCCTACGAGCAGTACTTC. Full variable domain (missing parts from reference TRBV9 and TRBJ2-7): DSGVTQTPKHLITATGQRVTLRCSPRSGDLSVYWYQQSLDQGLQFLIQYYNGEERAKGNILERFSAQQFPDLHSELNLSSLELGDSALYFCASSREPLGSYEQYFGPGTRLTVT.

The rearrangement links TRBV5-1 to TRBJ2-7; possible D gene TRBD1, 6 bases. CDR1 and CDR2 (germline): SGHRS, YFSETQ. V lost 0 bases, J lost 3 bases, and 13 bases lay in between. This CDR3 contains 15 residues. As DNA, the CDR3 is TGCGCCAGCAGCTTGGCCGCAGGGGCATACTACGAGCAGTACTTC. Encoded protein: CASSLAAGAYYEQYF.

This chain uses TRBV11-2 with TRBJ1-4, with 8 bases identical to TRBD1. V lost 2 bases to trimming and J lost 4 bases; unmatched junction nucleotides: 9. The CDR3 runs 17 residues. The germline V gene has CDR1 SGHAT and CDR2 FQNNGV. CDR3 sequence reads: CASSLTGGGTLNEKLFF. CDR3 nucleotides: TGTGCCAGCAGCTTAACAGGGGGTGGGACACTTAATGAAAAACTGTTTTTT.

The rearrangement uses TRBV5-1 and TRBJ2-6; D gene uncertain. CDR3 size: 14 residues. Trimming cost V 0 bases and J 4 bases, with 5 bases left between them. Per germline, CDR1 SGHRS and CDR2 YFSETQ. CDR3 amino acids: CASSLEQGANVLTF. DNA of the CDR3: TGCGCCAGCAGCTTGGAACAGGGGGCCAACGTCCTGACTTTC.

The rearrangement links TRBV6-1 to TRBJ2-7; D is perhaps TRBD2 (7 bases). Germline V gene lookup returns CDR1 MNHNS and CDR2 SASEGT. The V end lost 8 bases, the J end lost 5 bases, and 16 bases lay between the germline ends. The CDR3 loop spans 13 amino acids. The CDR3 sequence is CASGAGRGNEQYF. For the CDR3, the DNA is TGTGCCAGCGGGGCAGGGAGGGGGAACGAGCAGTACTTC.

The J gene is TRBJ1-4, the V gene TRBV5-4; possibly TRBD1 for D (5 bases). The CDR3 length is 14 residues. V was pared by 5 bases and J by 4 bases, with 12 bases between. Per germline, CDR1 SGHNT and CDR2 YYREEE (reference sequence). The CDR3 region is CASRGQGGNEKLFF. CDR3 DNA sequence: TGTGCCAGCAGGGGGCAGGGCGGTAATGAAAAACTGTTTTTT.

This clone showed up just once. The rearrangement uses TRBV4-2 and TRBJ2-5; 10 nucleotides align to TRBD2. J lost 4 bases, V lost 3 bases, and 5 bases had no gene match. CDR1 LGHNA and CDR2 YNFKEQ come from the germline V gene. This CDR3 has 15 amino acids. In DNA, the CDR3 is TGTGCCAGCAGCCAGGCAGCGGGGGGGATAGAGACCCAGTACTTC. It is translated as CASSQAAGGIETQYF.

V gene TRBV6-1 combines with J gene TRBJ2-1; D not certain. Trimming removed 1 base from V and 3 bases from J, with 7 bases in between. CDR1 is MNHNS and CDR2 is SASEGT in the germline V gene. This CDR3 has 14 amino acids. The CDR3 nucleotides are TGTGCCAGCAGTGAAGGCCCTGACTACAATGAGCAGTTCTTC. Its protein is CASSEGPDYNEQFF.

The rearrangement uses TRBV6-1 and TRBJ2-1; the match to TRBD2 covers 9 bases. Germline CDR1 is MNHNS and CDR2 is SASEGT. After removal of 2 bases from V and 3 bases from J, the junction contained 2 bases not matched to a gene. CDR3 length: 15 amino acids. CDR3 sequence reads: CASSESSGDYNEQFF. The DNA for the CDR3 is TGTGCCAGCAGTGAATCTAGCGGGGACTACAATGAGCAGTTCTTC.

DNA for the CDR3: TGTGCCAGCAGTTTATTGGGCGATCAGCCCCAGCATTTT. Amino acids: CASSLLGDQPQHF. This chain links TRBV27 with TRBJ1-5; D unclear. This CDR3 region has 13 residues. Trimming shortened V by 1 base and J by 5 bases, and 6 bases separated the two germline ends. Germline lookup yields CDR1 MNHEY and CDR2 SMNVEV (reference sequence).

This clone was observed a handful of times. The V and J genes are TRBV5-1 and TRBJ2-2; D is ambiguous. The CDR3 spans 13 residues. V was trimmed by 2 bases and J by 5 bases, leaving 7 bases between them. Germline CDR1 and CDR2: SGHRS and YFSETQ. This CDR3 reads CASSFGATGELFF. In nucleotides, the CDR3 is TGCGCCAGCAGCTTTGGTGCGACCGGGGAGCTGTTTTTT.

The chain is built from TRBV30 and TRBJ1-5; D uncertain. The CDR3 runs to 12 residues. The germline V gene has CDR1 GTSNPN and CDR2 SVGIG (reference sequence). V was trimmed by 3 bases and J by 7 bases, leaving 10 bases between them. CDR3 sequence reads: CAWSQDYQPQHF. The DNA for the CDR3 is TGTGCCTGGAGCCAAGATTACCAGCCCCAGCATTTT. Full variable domain (rest looked up from reference TRBV30 and TRBJ1-5): SQTIHQWPATLVQPVGSPLSLECTVEGTSNPNLYWYRQAAGRGLQLLFYSVGIGQISSEVPQNLSASRPQDRQFILSSKKLLLSDSGFYLCAWSQDYQPQHFGDGTRLSIL.

V usage is TRBV19 and J usage is TRBJ2-2; no clear D. CDR3 length: 15 residues. Germline loops: CDR1 LNHDA, CDR2 SQIVND (reference sequence). Trimming shortened V by 4 bases and J by 3 bases, and 12 bases separated the two germline ends. CDR3 DNA: TGTGCCAGTAGTACGAGCCGTAAAGACACCGGGGAGCTGTTTTTT. Translation gives CASSTSRKDTGELFF.

The V call is TRBV5-1, the J call TRBJ1-4, with D hard to call. Germline assignment: CDR1 SGHRS and CDR2 YFSETQ. V lost 4 bases, J lost 0 bases, and 10 bases lay in between. The CDR3 sequence is 15 residues long. The CDR3 DNA sequence: TGCGCCAGCAGCCCTGGAGCTGCAACTAATGAAAAACTGTTTTTT. Its protein is CASSPGAATNEKLFF.

The CDR3 here is CASSLTASGDQETQYF. In DNA form, the CDR3 reads TGTGCCAGCAGCTTAACGGCTAGCGGGGACCAAGAGACCCAGTACTTC. The V and J genes are TRBV7-3 and TRBJ2-5, with 9 nucleotides matching TRBD2. After removal of 0 bases from V and 0 bases from J, the junction contained 2 bases not matched to a gene. The CDR3 has 16 residues. Germline loops: CDR1 SGHTA, CDR2 FQGTGA. The entire variable domain, with the rest obtained from reference TRBV7-3 and TRBJ2-5, is as follows: GAGVSQTPSNKVTEKGKYVELRCDPISGHTALYWYRQSLGQGPEFLIYFQGTGAADDSGLPNDRFFAVRPEGSVSTLKIQRTERGDSAVYLCASSLTASGDQETQYFGPGTRLLVL.